Below are 13 T cell receptor beta chains sequenced from a single sample in a study of T and B cells in COVID-19 patients (dated by TCRdb to 2019 to 2021). The sample was run on an Illumina MiSeq. Multiplex PCR with BIOMED2 TRB-A/B primer pools was used to amplify the TRB rearrangements. TCRdb cleaned the public reads at Q25 with fastp, built clones with MiXCR and kept in-frame beta chains. Every distinct CDR3 protein forms one entry, paired with its most common genes and DNA. The sample profile shows 10,000 to 13,000 distinct CDR3 sequences; roughly 31% of them were found once. The leading ten clones occupy around an eighth of the sample. Genomic DNA extracted from blood was used in amounts of roughly 250-500 ng for amplification of TRB repertoires. The sample consisted of blood. Source of these receptors: a human donor with active COVID-19.

Note on this clonotype: The junction and the germline gene differ at one end; a read error may be behind it. The chain carries TRBV7-9 and TRBJ2-3, with D hard to call. This CDR3 comprises 12 residues. The germline V gene encodes CDR1 SEHNR and CDR2 FQNEAQ (reference sequence). This CDR3 is CASTLDTDTQYF. The CDR3 nucleotides are TGTGCCAGCACCTTAGACACAGATACGCAGTATTTT.

There are a few counts of this clonotype. This chain joins TRBV7-2 and TRBJ1-6; tentatively, D is TRBD1 (6 bases). This CDR3 region has 14 residues. Germline V gene sequence: CDR1 SGHTA, CDR2 FQGNSA. The germline V and J ends were trimmed by 3 bases and 6 bases, with 9 bases remaining between them. The CDR3 nucleotides read TGTGCCAGCAGCTTGAACAGGGTTAATTCACCCCTCCACTTT. It is translated as CASSLNRVNSPLHF.

There are a few counts of this clonotype. The rearrangement links TRBV7-9 to TRBJ1-2; no clear D gene. CDR1 is SEHNR and CDR2 is FQNEAQ in the germline V gene (reference sequence). CDR3 length equals 12 residues. V was trimmed by 3 bases and J by 3 bases, leaving 5 bases between them. The DNA of the CDR3 is TGTGCCAGCAGCTTCGACTACTATGGCTACACCTTC. Its translation is CASSFDYYGYTF.

This clonotype ranks as medium-sized. The genes are TRBV5-5 and TRBJ2-5; perhaps TRBD2 as D (6 bases). Trimming shortened V by 1 base and J by 1 base, and 8 bases separated the two germline ends. This CDR3 comprises 14 residues. Germline-derived CDR1 and CDR2 are SGHKS and YYEKEE (reference sequence). In nucleotides, the CDR3 is TGTGCCAGCAGCTTGAGGAGGGGCCAAGAGACCCAGTACTTC. It is translated as CASSLRRGQETQYF. Filled out from reference TRBV5-5 and TRBJ2-5, the complete variable domain reads DAGVTQSPTHLIKTRGQQVTLRCSPISGHKSVSWYQQVLGQGPQFIFQYYEKEERGRGNFPDRFSARQFPNYSSELNVNALLLGDSALYLCASSLRRGQETQYFGPGTRLLVL.

This clonotype has a handful of counts. The chain uses TRBV12-3 or TRBV12-4 and TRBJ1-1; tentatively, D is TRBD1 (5 bases). This CDR3 is built from 14 residues. V was trimmed by 3 bases and J by 3 bases, leaving 11 bases between them. CDR3: CASSFGQGYTEAFF. CDR3 DNA sequence: TGTGCCAGCAGTTTCGGGCAGGGTTACACTGAAGCTTTCTTT.

This clonotype is categorized as medium-sized. The CDR3 DNA reads TGTGCCAGCAGTGTTACTAGCGAAGATACGCAGTATTTT. Translation gives CASSVTSEDTQYF. V gene TRBV27 combines with J gene TRBJ2-3; 7 bases agree with TRBD2. The CDR3 has 13 residues. Germline V gene lookup returns CDR1 MNHEY and CDR2 SMNVEV (reference sequence). Trimming removed 5 bases from V and 5 bases from J; junction bases left unmatched: 4.

This clonotype was picked up one time. The chain employs TRBV5-6 and TRBJ1-2; tentatively, D is TRBD1 (5 bases). The V gene lost 4 bases and the J gene lost 5 bases, with 9 bases spanning the gap. Germline CDR1 and CDR2: SGHDT and YYEEEE. The CDR3 consists of 12 residues. The CDR3 here is CASSQGLYGYTF. The DNA for the CDR3 is TGTGCCAGCAGCCAGGGACTTTATGGCTACACCTTC.

By share of the sample, this clonotype is medium-sized. The gene calls are TRBV11-1 and TRBJ2-1, with D possibly being TRBD2 (7 bases). With 0 bases removed from V and 7 bases from J, the gap between germline ends came to 19 bases. CDR3 size: 17 residues. The V gene's germline CDR1 is SGHAT and CDR2 FQDESV (reference sequence). The chain's CDR3 is CASSLARGGGPWNEQFF. The CDR3 DNA reads TGTGCCAGCAGCTTAGCGAGGGGAGGGGGTCCGTGGAATGAGCAGTTCTTC.

J is TRBJ1-1 and V is TRBV12-3 or TRBV12-4, with 7 bases fitting TRBD1. The CDR3 contains 13 residues. V was clipped by 6 bases and J by 4 bases; unmatched bases: 5. The DNA for the CDR3 is TGTGCCAGCAGGCGACAGGGCGGCACTGAAGCTTTCTTT. Its translation: CASRRQGGTEAFF.

This clonotype was observed a handful of times. The chain has TRBV15 and TRBJ2-5; the D is unclear. This CDR3 has 11 amino acids. CDR1 is LNHNV and CDR2 is YYDKDF in the germline V gene (reference sequence). Trimming pared 3 bases from V and 5 bases from J, leaving 4 bases between. The CDR3 bases are TGTGCCACCAGCAGTGGGGAGACCCAGTACTTC. Amino acids: CATSSGETQYF.

In its sample, this clonotype ranks as medium-sized. This chain joins TRBV19 and TRBJ2-2, with D perhaps TRBD2 (5 bases). There are 15 residues in the CDR3. V lost 5 bases to trimming and J lost 3 bases, with 13 bases between them. Germline-derived CDR1 and CDR2 are LNHDA and SQIVND (reference sequence). The CDR3 sequence is CASSAYAGDTGELFF. The CDR3 bases are TGTGCCAGTAGTGCCTACGCGGGTGACACCGGGGAGCTGTTTTTT.

This chain uses TRBV20-1 with TRBJ1-5; D gene unclear. Germline CDR1 DFQATT, CDR2 SNEGSKA (reference sequence). CDR3 size: 13 residues. Between the trimmed V and J ends, which lost 6 bases and 0 bases, there was a span of 9 bases. CDR3 in amino acids: CSAVSVSNQPQHF. Here the CDR3 DNA reads TGCAGTGCAGTCAGCGTTAGCAATCAGCCCCAGCATTTT.

V is TRBV7-9 and J is TRBJ2-1, with 7 bases matching TRBD2. The CDR3 spans 13 residues. J gave up 6 bases and V 5 bases, and 4 bases lay outside the gene matches. Germline V CDR1 and CDR2: SEHNR, FQNEAQ (reference sequence). CDR3 sequence reads: CASSPPGGNEQFF. CDR3 nucleotide sequence: TGTGCCAGCAGCCCTCCGGGGGGCAATGAGCAGTTCTTC.